The rows below give T cell receptor beta chains drawn from one sample of a study of blood T cell repertoires in COVID-19. Here immunoSEQ multiplex PCR was the method, and the copy in TCRdb shows in-frame clones only, minus some. Of 75,000 to 90,000 clones in the sample, around 80% were seen once. The sample consisted of peripheral blood. Every receptor here comes from a woman aged 40 to 50 with active or convalescent COVID-19. Both conserved end residues are trimmed from each CDR3. D genes are given only for firm matches.

ASSFQPGTGTYEQY	TRBV9	TRBJ2-7	TRBD1
ASSYTRGTGNYGYT	TRBV6-5	TRBJ1-2	TRBD1
ASSADTGTGNEAF	TRBV9	TRBJ1-1	TRBD1
ASSTPPRPGQGNTEAF	TRBV19	TRBJ1-1	-
ASSPRSTISDQPQH	TRBV18	TRBJ1-5	-
ASSAQTGSYEQY	TRBV19	TRBJ2-7	TRBD1
ASTSFVAGSSYNEQF	TRBV19	TRBJ2-1	TRBD2
ASSLGGATSYNEQF	TRBV5-1	TRBJ2-1	-
ASRGVGGYT	TRBV28	TRBJ1-2	-
ASSKGSDRGRGYT	TRBV21-1	TRBJ1-2	-
ASSMIGSSGSSYNEQF	TRBV19	TRBJ2-1	TRBD2
ASSILGSTGEY	TRBV7-9	TRBJ2-7	TRBD1
ASSFHADTEAF	TRBV7-9	TRBJ1-1	-
SVELKETGRHPDTQY	TRBV29-1	TRBJ2-3	-
ATSSQGDTQY	TRBV15	TRBJ2-3	-
ASSFGSGLAYEQY	TRBV11-2	TRBJ2-7	TRBD2
ASSAGQGETQY	TRBV9	TRBJ2-5	TRBD1
ATSDPGLTQGTQY	TRBV24-1	TRBJ2-5	-
ASSPSGGHQY	TRBV2	TRBJ2-3	TRBD2
ASSIHLSGIREAF	TRBV19	TRBJ1-1	-
ASSLGGFTGELF	TRBV11-2	TRBJ2-2	-
ASSLSTGLGEQY	TRBV7-8	TRBJ2-7	-
ASSLLFSGGGEQY	TRBV7-2	TRBJ2-7	TRBD2
ASSQDPGLAYEQY	TRBV4-3	TRBJ2-7	TRBD2
ASSVVPDRGETQY	TRBV9	TRBJ2-5	TRBD1
ASSIRRQGGVYEQY	TRBV7-6	TRBJ2-7	-
ASIEQGAGNQPQH	TRBV19	TRBJ1-5	TRBD1
ASSPRAGDTEAF	TRBV7-2	TRBJ1-1	-
ASSVGLAGGNEQY	TRBV18	TRBJ2-7	TRBD2
ASNVGRAGETQY	TRBV9	TRBJ2-5	-
ASSVDGGTEAF	TRBV9	TRBJ1-1	-
ASSYSPVAAGWSQETQY	TRBV6-7	TRBJ2-5	-